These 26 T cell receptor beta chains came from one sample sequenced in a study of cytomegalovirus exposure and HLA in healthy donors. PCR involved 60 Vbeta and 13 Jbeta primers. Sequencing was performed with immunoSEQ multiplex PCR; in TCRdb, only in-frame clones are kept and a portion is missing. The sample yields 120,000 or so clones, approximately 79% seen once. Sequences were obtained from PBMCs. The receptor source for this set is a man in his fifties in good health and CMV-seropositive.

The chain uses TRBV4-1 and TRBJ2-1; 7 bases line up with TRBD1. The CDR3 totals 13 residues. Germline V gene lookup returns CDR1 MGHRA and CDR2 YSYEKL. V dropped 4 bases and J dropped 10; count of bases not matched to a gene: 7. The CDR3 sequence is CASSRDRVGEQFF. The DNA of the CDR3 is TGCGCCAGCAGCCGAGACAGGGTCGGGGAGCAGTTCTTC.

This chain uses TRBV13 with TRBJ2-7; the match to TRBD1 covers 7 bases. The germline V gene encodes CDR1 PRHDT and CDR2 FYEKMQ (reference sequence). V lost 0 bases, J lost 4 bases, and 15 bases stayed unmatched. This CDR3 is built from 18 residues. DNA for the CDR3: TGTGCCAGCAGCTTAGGCCCCCCACAGGGGTTGGGGGTGTACGAGCAGTACTTC. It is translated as CASSLGPPQGLGVYEQYF. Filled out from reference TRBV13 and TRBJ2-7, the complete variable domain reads AAGVIQSPRHLIKEKRETATLKCYPIPRHDTVYWYQQGPGQDPQFLISFYEKMQSDKGSIPDRFSAQQFSDYHSELNMSSLELGDSALYFCASSLGPPQGLGVYEQYFGPGTRLTVT.

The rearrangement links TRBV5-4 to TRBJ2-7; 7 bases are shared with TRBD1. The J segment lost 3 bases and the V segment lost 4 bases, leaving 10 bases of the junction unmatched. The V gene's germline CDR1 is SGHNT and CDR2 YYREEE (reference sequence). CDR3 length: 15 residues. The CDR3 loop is CASSGGTDNIYEQYF. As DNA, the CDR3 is TGTGCCAGCAGCGGTGGGACAGACAATATCTACGAGCAGTACTTC.

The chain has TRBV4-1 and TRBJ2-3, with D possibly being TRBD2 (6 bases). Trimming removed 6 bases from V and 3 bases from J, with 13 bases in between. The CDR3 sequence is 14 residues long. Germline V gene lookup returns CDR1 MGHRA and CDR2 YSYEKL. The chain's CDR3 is CASRPGGRTDTQYF. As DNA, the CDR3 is TGCGCCAGCAGACCTGGGGGGAGGACAGATACGCAGTATTTT.

The CDR3 region has the DNA TGTGCCAGCAGACACAGAGGACAGGGCGCGTCACCCCTCCACTTT. Translated: CASRHRGQGASPLHF. The V and J genes are TRBV6-1 and TRBJ1-6; 8 bases line up with TRBD1. Germline values: CDR1 MNHNS, CDR2 SASEGT. The V gene end was trimmed by 6 bases and the J gene end by 10 bases; junction bases not matched to a gene: 11. This CDR3 has 15 residues.

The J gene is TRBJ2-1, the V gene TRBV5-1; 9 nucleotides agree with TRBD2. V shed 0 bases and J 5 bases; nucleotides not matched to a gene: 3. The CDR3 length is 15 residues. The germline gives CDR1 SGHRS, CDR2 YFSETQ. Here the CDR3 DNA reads TGCGCCAGCAGCTTGGGGACTAGCGCAAACAATGAGCAGTTCTTC. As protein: CASSLGTSANNEQFF.

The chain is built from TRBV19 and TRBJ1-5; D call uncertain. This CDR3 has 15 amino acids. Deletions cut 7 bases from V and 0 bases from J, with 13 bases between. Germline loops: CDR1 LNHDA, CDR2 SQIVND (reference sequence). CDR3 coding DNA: TGTGCCAGTAAGAGTGGAGATTATAGCAATCAGCCCCAGCATTTT. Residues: CASKSGDYSNQPQHF.

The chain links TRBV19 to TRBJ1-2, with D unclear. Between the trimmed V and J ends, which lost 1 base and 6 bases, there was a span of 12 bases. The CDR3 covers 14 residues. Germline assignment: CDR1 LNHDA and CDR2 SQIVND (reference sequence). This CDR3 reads CASSIGGLRHGYTF. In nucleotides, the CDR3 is TGTGCCAGTAGTATAGGAGGACTTCGGCATGGCTACACCTTC.

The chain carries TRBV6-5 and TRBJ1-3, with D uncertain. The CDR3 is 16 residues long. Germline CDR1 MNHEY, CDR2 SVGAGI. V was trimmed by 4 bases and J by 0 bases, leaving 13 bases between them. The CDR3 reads CASSSPLDYSGNTIYF. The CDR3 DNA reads TGTGCCAGCAGTTCTCCTTTGGACTACTCTGGAAACACCATATATTTT.

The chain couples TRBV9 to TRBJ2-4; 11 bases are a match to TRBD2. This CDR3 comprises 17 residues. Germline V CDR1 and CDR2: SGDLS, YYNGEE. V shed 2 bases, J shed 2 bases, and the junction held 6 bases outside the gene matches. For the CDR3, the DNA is TGTGCCAGCAGCGTTAGTAGCGGGGGGGGGTCCAAAAACATTCAGTACTTC. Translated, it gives CASSVSSGGGSKNIQYF.

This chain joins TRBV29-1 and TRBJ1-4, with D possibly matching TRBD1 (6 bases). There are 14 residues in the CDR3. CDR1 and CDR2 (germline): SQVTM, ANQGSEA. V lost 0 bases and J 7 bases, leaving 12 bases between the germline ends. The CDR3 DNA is TGCAGCGTTGAAGACAGGGGAGTAGGTGAAAAACTGTTTTTT. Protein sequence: CSVEDRGVGEKLFF.

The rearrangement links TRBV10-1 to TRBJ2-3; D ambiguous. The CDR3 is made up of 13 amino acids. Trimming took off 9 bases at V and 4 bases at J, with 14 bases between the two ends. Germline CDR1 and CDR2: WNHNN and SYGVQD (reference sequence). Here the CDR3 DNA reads TGCGCCAGTACCCCACGAGTTGCAGATACGCAGTATTTT. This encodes CASTPRVADTQYF.

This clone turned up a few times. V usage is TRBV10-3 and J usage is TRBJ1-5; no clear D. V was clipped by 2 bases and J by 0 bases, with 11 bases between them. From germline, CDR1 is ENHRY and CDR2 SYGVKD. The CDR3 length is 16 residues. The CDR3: CAISESFGNSNQPQHF. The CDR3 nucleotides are TGTGCCATCAGTGAGAGTTTCGGTAATAGCAATCAGCCCCAGCATTTT.

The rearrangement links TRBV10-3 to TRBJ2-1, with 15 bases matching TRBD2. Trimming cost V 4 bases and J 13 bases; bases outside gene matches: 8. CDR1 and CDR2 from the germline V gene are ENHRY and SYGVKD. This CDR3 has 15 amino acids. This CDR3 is CAISASGLAGGHQFF. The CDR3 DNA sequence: TGTGCCATCAGTGCCTCGGGACTAGCGGGAGGCCACCAGTTCTTC.

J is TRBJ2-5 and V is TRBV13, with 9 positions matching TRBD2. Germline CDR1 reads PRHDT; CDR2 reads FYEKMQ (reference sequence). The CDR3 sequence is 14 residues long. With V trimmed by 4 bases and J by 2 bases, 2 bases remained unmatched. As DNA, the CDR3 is TGTGCCAGCAGCTCTAGCGGGGATCAAGAGACCCAGTACTTC. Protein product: CASSSSGDQETQYF.

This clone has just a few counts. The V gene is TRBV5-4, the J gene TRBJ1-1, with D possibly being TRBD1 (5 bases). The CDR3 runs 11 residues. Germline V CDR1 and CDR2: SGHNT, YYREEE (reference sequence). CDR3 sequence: CASGVNTEAFF. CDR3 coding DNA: TGTGCTTCGGGGGTTAACACTGAAGCTTTCTTT.

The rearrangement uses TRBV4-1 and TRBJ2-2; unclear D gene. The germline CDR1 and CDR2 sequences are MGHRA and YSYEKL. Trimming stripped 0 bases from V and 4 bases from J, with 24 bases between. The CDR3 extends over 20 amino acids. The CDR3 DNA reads TGCGCCAGCAGCCAAGATCTAAGAGAAGAAGCCTACTTTTTCACCGGGGAGCTGTTTTTT. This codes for CASSQDLREEAYFFTGELFF.

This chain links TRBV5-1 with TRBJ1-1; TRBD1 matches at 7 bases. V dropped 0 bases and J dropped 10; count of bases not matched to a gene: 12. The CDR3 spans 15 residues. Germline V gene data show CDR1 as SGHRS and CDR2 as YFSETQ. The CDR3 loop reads CASSLDGNRGYGAFF. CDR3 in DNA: TGCGCCAGCAGCTTGGACGGAAACAGGGGATATGGAGCTTTCTTT.

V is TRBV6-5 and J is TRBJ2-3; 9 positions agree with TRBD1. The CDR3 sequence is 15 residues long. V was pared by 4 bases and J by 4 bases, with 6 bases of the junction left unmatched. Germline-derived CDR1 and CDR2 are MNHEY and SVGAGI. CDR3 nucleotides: TGTGCCAGCAGTTTGGGGGGACAGGGCCCAGATACGCAGTATTTT. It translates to CASSLGGQGPDTQYF.

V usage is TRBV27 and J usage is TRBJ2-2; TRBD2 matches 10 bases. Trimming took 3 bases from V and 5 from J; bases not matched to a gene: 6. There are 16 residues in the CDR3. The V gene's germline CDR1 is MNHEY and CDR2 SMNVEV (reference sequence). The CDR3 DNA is TGTGCCAGCAGTTTTGGGGCTAGCGGGAGAACCGGGGAGCTGTTTTTT. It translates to CASSFGASGRTGELFF.

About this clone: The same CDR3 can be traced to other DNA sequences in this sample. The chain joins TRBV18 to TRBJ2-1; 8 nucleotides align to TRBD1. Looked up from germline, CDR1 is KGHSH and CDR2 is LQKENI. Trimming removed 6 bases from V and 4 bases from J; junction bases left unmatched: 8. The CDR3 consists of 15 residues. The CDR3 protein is CASSPPGQVYNEQFF. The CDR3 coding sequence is TGTGCCAGCTCTCCCCCGGGACAGGTTTACAATGAGCAGTTCTTC. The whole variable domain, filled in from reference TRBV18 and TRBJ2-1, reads NAGVMQNPRHLVRRRGQEARLRCSPMKGHSHVYWYRQLPEEGLKFMVYLQKENIIDESGMPKERFSAEFPKEGPSILRIQQVVRGDSAAYFCASSPPGQVYNEQFFGPGTRLTVL.

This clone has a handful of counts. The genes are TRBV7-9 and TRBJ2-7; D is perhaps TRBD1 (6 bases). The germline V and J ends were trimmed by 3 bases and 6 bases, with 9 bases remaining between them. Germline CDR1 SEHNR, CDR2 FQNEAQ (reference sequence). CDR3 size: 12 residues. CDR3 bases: TGTGCCAGCAGCTTGGCACAGGGCGAGCAGTACTTC. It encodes CASSLAQGEQYF.

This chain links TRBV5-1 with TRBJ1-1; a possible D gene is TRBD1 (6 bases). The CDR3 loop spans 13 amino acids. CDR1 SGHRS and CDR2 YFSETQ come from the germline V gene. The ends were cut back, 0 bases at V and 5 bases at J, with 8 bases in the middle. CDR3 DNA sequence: TGCGCCAGCAGCTTGGAACAGGGAACTGAAGCTTTCTTT. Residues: CASSLEQGTEAFF.

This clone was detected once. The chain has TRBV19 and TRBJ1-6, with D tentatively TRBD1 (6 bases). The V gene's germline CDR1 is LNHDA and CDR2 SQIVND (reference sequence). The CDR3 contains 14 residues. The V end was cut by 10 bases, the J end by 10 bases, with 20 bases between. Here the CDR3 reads CATATGQVKSPLHF. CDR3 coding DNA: TGTGCCACCGCGACAGGTCAAGTCAAATCACCCCTCCACTTT.

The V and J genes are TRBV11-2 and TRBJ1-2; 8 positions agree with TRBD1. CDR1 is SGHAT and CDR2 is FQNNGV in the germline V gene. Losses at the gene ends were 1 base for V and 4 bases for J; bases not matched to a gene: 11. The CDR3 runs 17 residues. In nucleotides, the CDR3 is TGTGCCAGCAGCTTAGGCATGGGCAGGGGGCCGCCCTATGGCTACACCTTC. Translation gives CASSLGMGRGPPYGYTF.

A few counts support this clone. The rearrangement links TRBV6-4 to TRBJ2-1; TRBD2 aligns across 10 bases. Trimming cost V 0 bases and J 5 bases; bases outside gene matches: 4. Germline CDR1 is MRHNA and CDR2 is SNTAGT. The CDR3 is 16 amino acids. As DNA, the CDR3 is TGTGCCAGCAGTGACTCGGGACTAGCGAACCACAATGAGCAGTTCTTC. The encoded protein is CASSDSGLANHNEQFF.